This T cell receptor beta chain is drawn from a study of blood T cell repertoires in COVID-19. Study overall: Spain, Italy and the United States supplied samples that represented acute and convalescent COVID-19. T cells, B-cell-depleted T cells, or PBMCs supplied cDNA or gDNA.

Authors' processing steps: Counts of nucleated cells, estimated from reference gene primer amplification, were obtained. Profiled with immunoSEQ multiplex PCR; TCRdb holds only in-frame clones, not every one. Clone size and the V and J calls come from that table; the DNA yielded D and trimming. Found here are roughly 250,000 clones, approximately 83% of them singletons; the top ten hold around 9.9%. The CDR3 has 14 residues. The germline gives CDR1 MNHEY, CDR2 SVGAGI. The V and J ends lost 2 bases and 7 bases respectively, with 14 bases between them. The chain joins TRBV6-5 to TRBJ1-1, with a possible D match to TRBD1 (5 bases). The sequenced material came from peripheral blood. The sequence derives from a woman of 80 years or more with acute or convalescent COVID-19. The CDR3 is CASSYQPGIGEAFF. CDR3 coding DNA: TGTGCCAGCAGTTACCAGCCAGGGATAGGTGAAGCTTTCTTT.